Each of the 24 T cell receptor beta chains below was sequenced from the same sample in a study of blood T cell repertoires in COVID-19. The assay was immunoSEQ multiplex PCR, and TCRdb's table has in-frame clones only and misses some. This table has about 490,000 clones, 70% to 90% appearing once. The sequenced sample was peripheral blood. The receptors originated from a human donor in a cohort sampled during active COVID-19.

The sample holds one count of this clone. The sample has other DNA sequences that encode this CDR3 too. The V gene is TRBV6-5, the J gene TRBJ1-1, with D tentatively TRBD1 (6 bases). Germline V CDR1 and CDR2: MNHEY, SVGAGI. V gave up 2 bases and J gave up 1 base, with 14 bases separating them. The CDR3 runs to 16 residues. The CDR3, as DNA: TGTGCCAGCAGTTACAGCGGGGGGCGGAGGAACACTGAAGCTTTCTTT. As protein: CASSYSGGRRNTEAFF.

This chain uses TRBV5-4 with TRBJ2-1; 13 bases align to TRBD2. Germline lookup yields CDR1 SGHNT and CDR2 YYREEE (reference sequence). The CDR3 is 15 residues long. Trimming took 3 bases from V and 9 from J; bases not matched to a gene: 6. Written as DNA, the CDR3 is TGTGCCAGCAGCTCCGGGACTAGCGGGATTAGTGAGCAGTTCTTC. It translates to CASSSGTSGISEQFF.

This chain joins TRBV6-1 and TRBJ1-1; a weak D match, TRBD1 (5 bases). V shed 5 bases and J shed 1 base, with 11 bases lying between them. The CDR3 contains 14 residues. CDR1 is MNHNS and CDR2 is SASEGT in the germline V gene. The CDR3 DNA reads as TGTGCCAGCAGTAGACAGTCTTCGAACACTGAAGCTTTCTTT. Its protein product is CASSRQSSNTEAFF.

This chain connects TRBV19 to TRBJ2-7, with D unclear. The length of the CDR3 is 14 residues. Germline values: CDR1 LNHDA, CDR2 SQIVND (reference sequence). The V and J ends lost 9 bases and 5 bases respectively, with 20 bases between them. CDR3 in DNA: TGTGCCAGCGCTCTGACTGGTCCGACCCACGAGCAGTACTTC. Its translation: CASALTGPTHEQYF. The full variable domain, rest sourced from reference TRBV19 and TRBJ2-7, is DGGITQSPKYLFRKEGQNVTLSCEQNLNHDAMYWYRQDPGQGLRLIYYSQIVNDFQKGDIAEGYSVSREKKESFPLTVTSAQKNPTAFYLCASALTGPTHEQYFGPGTRLTVT.

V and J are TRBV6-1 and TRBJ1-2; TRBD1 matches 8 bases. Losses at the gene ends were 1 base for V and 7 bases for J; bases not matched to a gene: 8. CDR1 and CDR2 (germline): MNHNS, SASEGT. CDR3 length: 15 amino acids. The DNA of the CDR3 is TGTGCCAGCAGTGAAGGGAGGACAGGGTGGAGTGGCTACACCTTC. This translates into CASSEGRTGWSGYTF.

The CDR3 is CASSLQGGGYTF. CDR3 bases: TGTGCCAGCAGTTTACAGGGTGGTGGCTACACCTTC. This chain uses TRBV28 with TRBJ1-2; a weak D match, TRBD1 (5 bases). The V end was cut by 2 bases, the J end by 7 bases, with 8 bases between. The CDR3 runs 12 residues. From germline, CDR1 is MDHEN and CDR2 SYDVKM.

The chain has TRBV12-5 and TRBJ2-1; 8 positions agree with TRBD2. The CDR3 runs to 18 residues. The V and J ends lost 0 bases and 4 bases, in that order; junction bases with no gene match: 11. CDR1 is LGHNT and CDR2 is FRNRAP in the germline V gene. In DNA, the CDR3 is TGTGCTAGTGGTTTGGTACAAGTAGCGGGATTCGGATACAATGAGCAGTTCTTC. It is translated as CASGLVQVAGFGYNEQFF.

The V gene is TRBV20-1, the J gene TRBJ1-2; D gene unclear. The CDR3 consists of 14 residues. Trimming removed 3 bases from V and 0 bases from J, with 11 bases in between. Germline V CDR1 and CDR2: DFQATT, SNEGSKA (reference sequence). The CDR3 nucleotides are TGCAGTGCTAGTCGACACGACCCTAACTATGGCTACACCTTC. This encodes CSASRHDPNYGYTF.

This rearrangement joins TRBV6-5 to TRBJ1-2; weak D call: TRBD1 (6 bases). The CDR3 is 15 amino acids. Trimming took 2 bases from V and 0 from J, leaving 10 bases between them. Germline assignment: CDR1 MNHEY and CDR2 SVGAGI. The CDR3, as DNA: TGTGCCAGCAGTTACCAGGGGACGACTAACTATGGCTACACCTTC. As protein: CASSYQGTTNYGYTF.

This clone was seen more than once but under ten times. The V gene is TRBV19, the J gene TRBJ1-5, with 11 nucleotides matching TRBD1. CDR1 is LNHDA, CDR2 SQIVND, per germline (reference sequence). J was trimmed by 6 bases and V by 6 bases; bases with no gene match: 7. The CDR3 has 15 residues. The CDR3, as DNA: TGTGCCAGTAGGCGGACAGGGGGCATCGGTCAGCCCCAGCATTTT. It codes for CASRRTGGIGQPQHF. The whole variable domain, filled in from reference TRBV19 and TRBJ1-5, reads DGGITQSPKYLFRKEGQNVTLSCEQNLNHDAMYWYRQDPGQGLRLIYYSQIVNDFQKGDIAEGYSVSREKKESFPLTVTSAQKNPTAFYLCASRRTGGIGQPQHFGDGTRLSIL.

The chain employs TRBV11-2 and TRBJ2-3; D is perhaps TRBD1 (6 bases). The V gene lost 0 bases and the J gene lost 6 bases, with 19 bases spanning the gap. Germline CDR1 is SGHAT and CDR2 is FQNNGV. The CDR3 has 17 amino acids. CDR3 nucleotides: TGTGCCAGCAGCTTAGATGGAACAGGGCGGATTCAGGATACGCAGTATTTT. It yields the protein CASSLDGTGRIQDTQYF. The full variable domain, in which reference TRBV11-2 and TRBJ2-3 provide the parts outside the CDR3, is EAGVAQSPRYKIIEKRQSVAFWCNPISGHATLYWYQQILGQGPKLLIQFQNNGVVDDSQLPKDRFSAERLKGVDSTLKIQPAKLEDSAVYLCASSLDGTGRIQDTQYFGPGTRLTVL.

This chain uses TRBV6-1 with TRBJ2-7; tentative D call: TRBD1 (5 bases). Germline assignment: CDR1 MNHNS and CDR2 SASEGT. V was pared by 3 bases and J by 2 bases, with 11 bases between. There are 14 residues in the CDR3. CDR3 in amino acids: CASSDGQRTYEQYF. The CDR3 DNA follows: TGTGCCAGCAGTGATGGACAACGAACCTACGAGCAGTACTTC.

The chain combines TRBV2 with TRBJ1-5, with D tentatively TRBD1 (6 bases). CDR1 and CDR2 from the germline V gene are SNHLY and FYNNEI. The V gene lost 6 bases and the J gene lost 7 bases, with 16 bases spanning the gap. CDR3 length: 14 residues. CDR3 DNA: TGTGCCAGCAGCGACGTGACGAGGGGGCAGCCCCAGCATTTT. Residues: CASSDVTRGQPQHF.

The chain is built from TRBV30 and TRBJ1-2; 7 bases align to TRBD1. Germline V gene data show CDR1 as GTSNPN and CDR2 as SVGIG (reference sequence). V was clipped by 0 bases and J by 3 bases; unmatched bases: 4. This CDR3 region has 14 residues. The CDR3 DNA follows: TGTGCCTGGAGTGTAGGGGGCGCAGACTATGGCTACACCTTC. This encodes CAWSVGGADYGYTF.

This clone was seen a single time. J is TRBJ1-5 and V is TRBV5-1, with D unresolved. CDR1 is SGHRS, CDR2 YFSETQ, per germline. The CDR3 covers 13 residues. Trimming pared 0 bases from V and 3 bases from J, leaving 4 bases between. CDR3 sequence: CASSLGANQPQHF. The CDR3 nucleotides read TGCGCCAGCAGCTTGGGGGCCAATCAGCCCCAGCATTTT.

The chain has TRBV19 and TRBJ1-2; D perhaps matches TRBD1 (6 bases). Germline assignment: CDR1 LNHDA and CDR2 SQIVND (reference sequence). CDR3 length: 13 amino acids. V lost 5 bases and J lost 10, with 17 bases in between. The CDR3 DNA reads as TGTGCCAGTAGTGGCGCGGGGGGCCCGGACTACACCTTC. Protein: CASSGAGGPDYTF. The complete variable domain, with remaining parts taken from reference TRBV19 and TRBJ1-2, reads DGGITQSPKYLFRKEGQNVTLSCEQNLNHDAMYWYRQDPGQGLRLIYYSQIVNDFQKGDIAEGYSVSREKKESFPLTVTSAQKNPTAFYLCASSGAGGPDYTFGSGTRLTVV.

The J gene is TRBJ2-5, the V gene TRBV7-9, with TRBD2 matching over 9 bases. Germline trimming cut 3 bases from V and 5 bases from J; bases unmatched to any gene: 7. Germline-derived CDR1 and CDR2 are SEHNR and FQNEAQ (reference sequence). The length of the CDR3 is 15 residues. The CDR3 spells CASSFGLARLETQYF. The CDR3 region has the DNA TGTGCCAGCAGCTTCGGACTAGCGCGCCTGGAGACCCAGTACTTC.

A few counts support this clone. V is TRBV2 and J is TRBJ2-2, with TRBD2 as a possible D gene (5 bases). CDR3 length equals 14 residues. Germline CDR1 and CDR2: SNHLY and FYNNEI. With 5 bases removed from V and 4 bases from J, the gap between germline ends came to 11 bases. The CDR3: CASSPLGSTGELFF. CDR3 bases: TGTGCCAGCAGTCCTCTAGGGAGCACCGGGGAGCTGTTTTTT.

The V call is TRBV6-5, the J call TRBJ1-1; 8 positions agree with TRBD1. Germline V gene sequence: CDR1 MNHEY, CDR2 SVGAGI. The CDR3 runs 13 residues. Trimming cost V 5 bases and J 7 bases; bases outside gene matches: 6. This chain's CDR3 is CASSQGAKVEAFF. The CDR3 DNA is TGTGCCAGCAGTCAGGGGGCTAAAGTTGAAGCTTTCTTT.

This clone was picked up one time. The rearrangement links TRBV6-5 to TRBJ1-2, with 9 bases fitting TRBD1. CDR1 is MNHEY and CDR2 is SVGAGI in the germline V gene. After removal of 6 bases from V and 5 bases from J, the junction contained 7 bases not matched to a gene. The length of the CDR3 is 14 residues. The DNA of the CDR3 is TGTGCCAGCAGACCAACAGGGGGCCCTTATGGCTACACCTTC. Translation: CASRPTGGPYGYTF.

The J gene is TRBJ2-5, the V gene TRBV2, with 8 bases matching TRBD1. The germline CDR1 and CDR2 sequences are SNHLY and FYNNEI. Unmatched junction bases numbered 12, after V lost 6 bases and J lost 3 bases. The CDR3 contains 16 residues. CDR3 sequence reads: CASRPRQGPIEETQYF. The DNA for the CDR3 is TGTGCCAGCAGACCTCGACAGGGGCCTATTGAAGAGACCCAGTACTTC.

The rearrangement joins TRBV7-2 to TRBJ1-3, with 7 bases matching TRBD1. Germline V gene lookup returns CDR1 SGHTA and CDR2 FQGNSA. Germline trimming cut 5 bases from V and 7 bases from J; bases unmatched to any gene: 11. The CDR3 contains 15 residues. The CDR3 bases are TGTGCCAGCAGCCCTACAGGGGCTTCTTGGAACACCATATATTTT. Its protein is CASSPTGASWNTIYF.

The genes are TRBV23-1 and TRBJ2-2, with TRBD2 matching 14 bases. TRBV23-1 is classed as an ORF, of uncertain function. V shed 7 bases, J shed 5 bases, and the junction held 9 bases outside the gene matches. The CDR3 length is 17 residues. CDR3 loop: CASKGGLAGARTGELFF. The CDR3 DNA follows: TGCGCCAGCAAAGGGGGACTAGCGGGAGCCCGAACCGGGGAGCTGTTTTTT.

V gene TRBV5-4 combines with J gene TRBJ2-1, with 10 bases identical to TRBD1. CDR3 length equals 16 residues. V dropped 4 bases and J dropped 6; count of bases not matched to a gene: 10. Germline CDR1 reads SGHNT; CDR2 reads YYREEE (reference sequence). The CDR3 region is CASSPPGGQGGNEQFF. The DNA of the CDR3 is TGTGCCAGCAGCCCCCCTGGCGGACAGGGGGGCAATGAGCAGTTCTTC.